The 6 T cell receptor beta chains below were found in one sample sequenced in a study of beta chain features in type 1 diabetes. Notes on the study in general: Researchers report that Type 1 diabetes patients had moderately but significantly shorter TCRB CDR3s across all four CD4+ subsets.

Expressed TCRB transcripts were sequenced after all isolated RNA was converted to cDNA. Using immunoSEQ multiplex PCR, the repertoire was profiled, and TCRdb retains in-frame clones only, with some absent. Altogether 95,000 to 110,000 clones are present, roughly 28% being singletons, with the ten largest covering more than 0.45%. These receptors have no identified antigens. Specimen: central memory CD4+ T cells from blood. These receptors all come from a young woman with type 1 diabetes.

This clone was counted only a few times. For the CDR3, the DNA is TGTGCCAGCAGCTTGGACGCCGGACAGGGCGACAATGAGCAGTTCTTC. It specifies CASSLDAGQGDNEQFF. The gene calls are TRBV5-6 and TRBJ2-1; 8 nucleotides line up with TRBD1. CDR3 size: 16 residues. Trimming at V came to 0 bases and at J to 5 bases, leaving 7 bases not matched to a gene. CDR1 is SGHDT, CDR2 YYEEEE, per germline.

The chain has TRBV4-3 and TRBJ2-3, with D perhaps TRBD1 (5 bases). V lost 0 bases, J lost 4 bases, and 8 bases lay in between. Germline lookup yields CDR1 LGHNA and CDR2 YSLEER. This CDR3 comprises 14 residues. CDR3 sequence (DNA): TGCGCCAGCAGCCAAGAGGGGCCGCCAGATACGCAGTATTTT. It encodes CASSQEGPPDTQYF.

This clone appeared a few times. Other DNA sequences in this specimen translate into the identical CDR3. The chain is built from TRBV18 and TRBJ1-1, with D possibly being TRBD1 (6 bases). Germline values: CDR1 KGHSH, CDR2 LQKENI. This CDR3 region has 14 residues. The ends were cut back, 3 bases at V and 4 bases at J, with 12 bases in the middle. For the CDR3, the DNA is TGTGCCAGCTCACCCCAGGGGACGGGCACTGAAGCTTTCTTT. Its translation: CASSPQGTGTEAFF. The whole variable domain, filled in from reference TRBV18 and TRBJ1-1, reads NAGVMQNPRHLVRRRGQEARLRCSPMKGHSHVYWYRQLPEEGLKFMVYLQKENIIDESGMPKERFSAEFPKEGPSILRIQQVVRGDSAAYFCASSPQGTGTEAFFGQGTRLTVV.

In its sample, this clone was seen a few times. J is TRBJ1-1 and V is TRBV5-1; no definite D call. V was cut by 0 bases and J by 2 bases, with 11 bases left in between. The CDR3 extends over 15 amino acids. CDR1 and CDR2 (germline): SGHRS, YFSETQ. Written as DNA, the CDR3 is TGCGCCAGCAGCTTGGGCACAGCCTTTAACACTGAAGCTTTCTTT. Translated, it gives CASSLGTAFNTEAFF.

This chain connects TRBV29-1 to TRBJ2-3; D gene unclear. The V gene's germline CDR1 is SQVTM and CDR2 ANQGSEA. Deletions cut 5 bases from V and 2 bases from J, with 11 bases between. This CDR3 contains 13 residues. The CDR3 protein is CSVRWRFTDTQYF. DNA of the CDR3: TGCAGCGTTCGGTGGAGATTCACAGATACGCAGTATTTT.

The table lists this clone with a few counts. The chain recombines TRBV2 with TRBJ2-1; 9 bases are a match to TRBD1. V dropped 8 bases and J dropped 5; count of bases not matched to a gene: 7. Germline CDR1 and CDR2: SNHLY and FYNNEI. This CDR3 has 14 residues. CDR3 bases: TGTGCCAGCGTCCGGGACAGGGATAACAATGAGCAGTTCTTC. As protein: CASVRDRDNNEQFF.